This T cell receptor beta chain was retrieved from a study of cytomegalovirus exposure and HLA in healthy donors. PCR used 60 Vbeta primers and 13 Jbeta primers. The repertoire was sequenced with immunoSEQ multiplex PCR; TCRdb's copy has only in-frame clones and lacks some. Of 150,000 to 200,000 clones in the sample, about 90% were seen once. V gave up 2 bases and J gave up 2 bases, with 4 bases separating them. Germline CDR1 is MNHNS and CDR2 is SASEGT. The CDR3 sequence is 13 residues long. The gene calls are TRBV6-1 and TRBJ1-5, with D hard to call. Sequenced material: PBMCs. This clonotype was obtained from a girl under two years old in good health and CMV-seronegative. The CDR3 is CASSEFGNQPQHF. Written as DNA, the CDR3 is TGTGCCAGCAGTGAATTCGGCAATCAGCCCCAGCATTTT.